This T cell receptor (beta chain) derives from a study of beta chain features in type 1 diabetes (dated by TCRdb to the late 2010s). About the full investigation: Patients and healthy donors did not differ in mean age, gender distribution, total cell number or subset yield. In the study, recently diagnosed type 1 diabetes patients and matched healthy donors were compared on the TCRB repertoires of their sorted circulating CD4+ T cell subsets. Across all samples, some 110,000,000 sorted cells were examined, and cell number per subset correlated strongly with RNA yield. Regulatory and stem cell-like memory subsets were obtained from only 8 patients and roughly eight healthy donors, while naive and central memory subsets were obtained from all 30 or so donors.

The entire amount of isolated RNA was reverse transcribed using the High Capacity cDNA Reverse Transcription Kit, so the sequenced TCRB transcripts were expressed ones. Naive, central memory and regulatory T cell samples underwent deep immunoSEQ sequencing, averaging roughly 3.3 million total reads per sample. Sorted cells were lysed in RLT buffer, and RNA was extracted using DNase-treated RNeasy Micro or Mini kits according to cell number. Each cell subset was processed on its own to prevent cross-contamination, while patient and healthy donor samples were processed together. The immunoSEQ multiplex PCR was used to amplify TCRB sequences from cDNA, yielding 87-bp fragments that span the CDR3 region. The amplicons were sequenced using the Illumina HiSeq platform. Regarding the original processing steps: PCR bias was corrected computationally using synthetic template baselines, and reads within Hamming distance 2 were collapsed, with unmergeable singletons discarded. Reads were aligned against IMGT to assign V, D and J genes, CDR3 length and insertions or deletions at six rearrangement sites. Within each subset, clonotype counts were normalized to sorted cell number, and only after that were true diversity and Gini coefficients computed with the tcR R package. The overlap coefficient, calculated on TCRB nucleotide sequences, was used to quantify repertoire sharing. Out-of-frame TCRB sequences from naive cells were analyzed as a proxy for the pre-selection repertoire. TCRdb re-hosts the immuneACCESS table, in-frame sequences only. Its copies lack some clones; in the studies checked, an unresolved V gene accounts for under half of them, and the cause for the rest is not known. Clone size and the V and J calls come from that table; the DNA yielded D and trimming. In all, the sample holds about 160,000 clones, and over 55% of those were seen once. Jointly, the top ten make up about 0.091% of the sample.

V and J are trimmed by 4 bases and 8 bases, and the gene matches miss 4 bases of the junction. CDR1 and CDR2 are drawn from the germline V gene (reference sequence): SGHNT, YYREEE. The CDR3 starts with the cysteine, ends with the phenylalanine, and has 13 residues. This entry keeps only the CDR3 DNA: 39 bases, framed from base 1. Study-wide conclusions, independent of this receptor: Type 1 diabetes patients showed a moderate but significant shortening of TCRB CDR3 length in all four CD4+ subsets. Because cDNA was sequenced instead of genomic DNA, highly expressing activated cells could be over-represented, though the groups showed no difference in activation or CD3 levels. Patients with type 1 diabetes made fewer insertions and deleted more nucleotides at VDJ recombination sites, implying thymic rearrangement abnormalities. Because the HLA sub-analyses included only small numbers of individuals, any influence of HLA type on TCRB rearrangement was left unresolved. Naive, central memory and regulatory TCRB repertoires appeared to be more alike among patients than among healthy donors. PCR may preferentially amplify shorter templates, but because patient and control samples were amplified and corrected together, any resulting skew would affect both groups equally.

In its sample, this clone was seen a few times. No cognate antigen has been identified for it. Base qualities are missing; no much larger clone stands one base away. Each donor gave one peripheral blood draw, about 110 mL on average, collected into heparinised tubes. A BD FACSAria II was used to sort naive, central memory, regulatory and stem cell-like memory CD4+ T cells with a panel that included CD45RO, CCR7, CD25, CD127, CD95 and CD27. A purity above 98% was achieved for all sorted populations. PBMCs were isolated right away by Lymphoprep density gradient centrifugation and were stained directly, without culture. Samples were stained and sorted in pairs, with one healthy donor and one patient per experiment, so that batch effects were minimized.

Specimen: naive CD4+ T cells from blood. The cell subset or site label here, explained by the study, means: true naive CD4+ T cells. The receptor's source is a man aged 25 to 40 with type 1 diabetes. Recombination joined TRBV5-4 with TRBJ1-2; TRBD1 aligns with 11 central bases. The CDR3 reads CASSTDRGQGYTF. The sequenced DNA is TGTGCCAGCAGCACGGACAGGGGGCAAGGCTACACCTTC.